This T cell receptor beta chain was retrieved from a study of blood T cell repertoires in COVID-19. Overall study context: Acute-phase and convalescent COVID-19 samples originated in the United States, Italy and Spain. In each case, the material was cDNA or gDNA derived from T cells, B-cell-depleted T cells, or PBMCs.

Original processing notes: Reference gene primer amplification gave estimated nucleated cell counts. Generated by immunoSEQ multiplex PCR, the TCRdb table keeps only in-frame clones and is missing some. The D gene and trimming were derived from the DNA, and the V and J assignments and clone size from that table. This sample carries 97,000 or so clones, over 85% of them seen once, and the ten largest clones take approximately 1.9%. This CDR3 has 13 amino acids. CDR1 is SGHRS and CDR2 is YFSETQ in the germline V gene. Trimming left V 2 bases short and J 8 bases short, with 12 bases between. Seattle enrolled patients during active infection and tracked them longitudinally.

This rearrangement joins TRBV5-1 to TRBJ2-3; maybe TRBD1 (6 bases). The sample comprised peripheral blood. This TCR was sampled from a woman aged 50 to 60 with COVID-19, enrolled during active disease. The CDR3, as DNA: TGCGCCAGCAGCTTCAAACAGGGAACTACGCAGTATTTT. Residues: CASSFKQGTTQYF.